These 9 T cell receptor beta chains were all obtained from the same sample, sequenced in a study of blood T cell repertoires in COVID-19. Generated by immunoSEQ multiplex PCR, the TCRdb table keeps only in-frame clones and is missing some. The sample carries hundreds of thousands of clones, around nine tenths recorded once. Material: peripheral blood. Receptors were obtained from a woman younger than 35 who had recovered from COVID-19.

This chain joins TRBV5-1 and TRBJ2-1; 12 bases match TRBD2. Germline V lookup: CDR1 SGHRS, CDR2 YFSETQ. The V segment lost 3 bases and the J segment 7 bases; nucleotides outside the gene matches: 5. This CDR3 contains 15 residues. CDR3 amino acids: CASSSGLAGFNEQFF. The CDR3 DNA sequence: TGCGCCAGCAGCTCCGGACTAGCGGGATTTAATGAGCAGTTCTTC. Full variable domain (missing parts from reference TRBV5-1 and TRBJ2-1): KAGVTQTPRYLIKTRGQQVTLSCSPISGHRSVSWYQQTPGQGLQFLFEYFSETQRNKGNFPGRFSGRQFSNSRSEMNVSTLELGDSALYLCASSSGLAGFNEQFFGPGTRLTVL.

The chain couples TRBV6-6 to TRBJ2-3; 9 bases agree with TRBD2. This CDR3 is 16 amino acids long. The V gene end was trimmed by 3 bases and the J gene end by 1 base; junction bases not matched to a gene: 5. Germline lookup yields CDR1 MNHNY and CDR2 SVGAGI (reference sequence). The CDR3 reads CASSYRAGGGTDTQYF. CDR3 DNA sequence: TGTGCCAGCAGTTATCGAGCGGGAGGAGGCACAGATACGCAGTATTTT.

The chain recombines TRBV19 with TRBJ1-2; a possible D gene is TRBD1 (5 bases). The CDR3 loop spans 14 amino acids. Deletions cut 3 bases from V and 5 bases from J, with 13 bases between. From germline, CDR1 is LNHDA and CDR2 SQIVND (reference sequence). The chain's CDR3 is CASSILDSTYGYTF. CDR3 DNA: TGTGCCAGTAGTATCCTTGACAGTACTTATGGCTACACCTTC.

V and J are TRBV28 and TRBJ2-3; the D is unclear. V dropped 6 bases and J dropped 0 bases, with 10 bases sitting between them. CDR1 and CDR2 (germline): MDHEN, SYDVKM. This CDR3 region has 14 residues. CDR3 protein: CASRGSTSTDTQYF. CDR3 in DNA: TGTGCCAGCAGAGGTTCGACTAGCACAGATACGCAGTATTTT.

The chain is built from TRBV9 and TRBJ2-1; 7 bases match TRBD2. Germline values: CDR1 SGDLS, CDR2 YYNGEE. V lost 0 bases and J lost 0; bases outside the gene matches: 0. The length of the CDR3 is 15 residues. The CDR3 bases are TGTGCCAGCAGCGTAGAGCGGGGCTCCTACAATGAGCAGTTCTTC. Amino acids: CASSVERGSYNEQFF.

The chain has TRBV6-2 or TRBV6-3 and TRBJ2-7, with TRBD2 identical over 7 bases. The ends lost 5 bases at V and 4 bases at J; junction bases unmatched: 17. The CDR3 is 17 residues long. Germline-derived CDR1 and CDR2 are MNHEY and SVGEGT. The CDR3 region has the DNA TGTGCCAGCAGTGCTTCCGTGATCGCGGGAGTATATTACGAGCAGTACGTC. Its protein product is CASSASVIAGVYYEQYV.

The chain recombines TRBV10-1 with TRBJ2-2; D might be TRBD1 (5 bases). V lost 2 bases, J lost 5 bases, and 9 bases lay in between. From germline, CDR1 is WNHNN and CDR2 SYGVQD (reference sequence). This CDR3 has 14 residues. Here the CDR3 DNA reads TGCGCCAGCAGTGAGAGGGGTTTGACCGGGGAGCTGTTTTTT. Encoded protein: CASSERGLTGELFF.

The rearrangement links TRBV11-2 to TRBJ1-2, with 7 bases fitting TRBD1. From germline, CDR1 is SGHAT and CDR2 FQNNGV. The CDR3 sequence is 14 residues long. The V gene end was trimmed by 5 bases and the J gene end by 2 bases; junction bases not matched to a gene: 5. The CDR3: CASSDLDRNYGYTF. The CDR3 DNA reads TGTGCCAGCAGCGACTTGGACAGGAACTATGGCTACACCTTC.

The chain employs TRBV30 and TRBJ2-1; 9 nucleotides align to TRBD2. V dropped 5 bases and J dropped 4; count of bases not matched to a gene: 9. CDR1 is GTSNPN and CDR2 is SVGIG in the germline V gene (reference sequence). The CDR3 spans 15 residues. This CDR3 reads CAWQKGLAEYNEQFF. CDR3 bases: TGTGCCTGGCAGAAGGGACTAGCAGAATACAATGAGCAGTTCTTC. Full variable domain (remainder filled in from reference TRBV30 and TRBJ2-1): SQTIHQWPATLVQPVGSPLSLECTVEGTSNPNLYWYRQAAGRGLQLLFYSVGIGQISSEVPQNLSASRPQDRQFILSSKKLLLSDSGFYLCAWQKGLAEYNEQFFGPGTRLTVL.